Presented here are 25 T cell receptor beta chains from one specimen sequenced in a study of radiotherapy plus CTLA-4 blockade in lung cancer. Clones were read by immunoSEQ multiplex PCR, and TCRdb kept only the in-frame ones, dropping some. The table includes roughly 130,000 clones, about 87% detected once. The sample consisted of peripheral blood, taken from a patient treated with radiotherapy plus ipilimumab. The receptors come from a human donor with non-small cell lung cancer that progressed on radiotherapy plus ipilimumab.

The V and J genes are TRBV19 and TRBJ1-2; perhaps TRBD1 as D (5 bases). The CDR3 length is 19 residues. Germline V gene data show CDR1 as LNHDA and CDR2 as SQIVND (reference sequence). V lost 3 bases and J lost 3, with 26 bases in between. CDR3 DNA: TGTGCCAGTAGTATGGGTCCTCGACGGACAAACTATGGTGACTATGGCTACACCTTC. It yields the protein CASSMGPRRTNYGDYGYTF.

Comments on this clone: A junction end diverges from the germline sequence, so it may reflect a read error. The chain has TRBV19 and TRBJ1-1; unclear D gene. CDR1 and CDR2 (germline): LNHDA, SQIVND (reference sequence). The CDR3 extends over 16 amino acids. The CDR3 DNA follows: TGTGCCAGTAGCATAGGGTACGGATACATGAACACTGAAGCTTTCTTT. This sequence encodes CASSIGYGYMNTEAFF. The variable domain in full, completed from reference TRBV19 and TRBJ1-1, reads DGGITQSPKYLFRKEGQNVTLSCEQNLNHDAMYWYRQDPGQGLRLIYYSQIVNDFQKGDIAEGYSVSREKKESFPLTVTSAQKNPTAFYLCASSIGYGYMNTEAFFGQGTRLTVV.

V gene TRBV5-4 combines with J gene TRBJ1-1; maybe TRBD1 (5 bases). The CDR3 contains 14 residues. Looked up from germline, CDR1 is SGHNT and CDR2 is YYREEE (reference sequence). Between the trimmed V and J ends, which lost 4 bases and 1 base, there was a span of 11 bases. The CDR3 sequence: CASSTQTGNTEAFF. The DNA of the CDR3 is TGTGCCAGCAGCACCCAAACAGGGAACACTGAAGCTTTCTTT.

The sample holds one count of this clone. The chain is built from TRBV5-1 and TRBJ1-1, with a tentative D call TRBD1 (5 bases). Trimming removed 2 bases at V and 0 bases at J, with 11 bases between. Germline values: CDR1 SGHRS, CDR2 YFSETQ. The CDR3 covers 15 residues. CDR3 loop: CASSFGAGLNTEAFF. In DNA form, the CDR3 reads TGCGCCAGCAGCTTTGGTGCAGGGTTGAACACTGAAGCTTTCTTT.

V is TRBV18 and J is TRBJ1-2; D is undetermined. CDR3 length: 15 amino acids. Trimming took 4 bases from V and 6 from J, leaving 18 bases between them. The germline V gene has CDR1 KGHSH and CDR2 LQKENI. The CDR3: CASSLFVEGENGYTF. In DNA form, the CDR3 reads TGTGCCAGCTCACTGTTCGTAGAGGGAGAAAATGGCTACACCTTC. The full variable domain, in which reference TRBV18 and TRBJ1-2 provide the parts outside the CDR3, is NAGVMQNPRHLVRRRGQEARLRCSPMKGHSHVYWYRQLPEEGLKFMVYLQKENIIDESGMPKERFSAEFPKEGPSILRIQQVVRGDSAAYFCASSLFVEGENGYTFGSGTRLTVV.

J is TRBJ1-4 and V is TRBV19; D not resolved. The CDR3 covers 13 residues. The ends were cut back, 5 bases at V and 8 bases at J, with 12 bases in the middle. Germline V gives CDR1 LNHDA, CDR2 SQIVND (reference sequence). As DNA, the CDR3 is TGTGCCAGTAGTTCCCTCCGCGCGGAAAAACTGTTTTTT. Protein sequence: CASSSLRAEKLFF.

The chain couples TRBV18 to TRBJ1-3, with D uncertain. Germline CDR1 is KGHSH and CDR2 is LQKENI. The CDR3 covers 14 residues. Trimming shortened V by 4 bases and J by 0 bases, and 7 bases separated the two germline ends. The CDR3 coding sequence is TGTGCCAGCTCACTAACTTTCTCTGGAAACACCATATATTTT. Protein product: CASSLTFSGNTIYF.

J is TRBJ2-5 and V is TRBV19; perhaps TRBD1 as D (5 bases). TRBJ2-7 explains the end of the DNA better; the J call may be wrong. The CDR3 has 13 residues. Germline V lookup: CDR1 LNHDA, CDR2 SQIVND (reference sequence). The CDR3 sequence is CASKDRASYEQYF. The CDR3 nucleotides are TGTGCCAGTAAAGACAGAGCCTCCTACGAGCAGTACTTC.

The DNA for the CDR3 is TGTGCCACCAGCCCCCCTCAGGGGTATGGCTACACCTTC. Encoded protein: CATSPPQGYGYTF. This chain links TRBV15 with TRBJ1-2; possible D gene TRBD1, 6 bases. The CDR3 totals 13 residues. CDR1 LNHNV and CDR2 YYDKDF come from the germline V gene (reference sequence). V lost 5 bases and J 5 bases, leaving 12 bases between the germline ends.

This rearrangement joins TRBV7-2 to TRBJ2-3; 8 nucleotides agree with TRBD1. With 3 bases clipped from V and 2 bases from J, the junction kept 4 bases outside the gene matches. Per germline, CDR1 SGHTA and CDR2 FQGNSA. There are 15 residues in the CDR3. The CDR3 protein is CASSFDRGLTDTQYF. In nucleotides, the CDR3 is TGTGCCAGCAGCTTTGACAGGGGTCTCACAGATACGCAGTATTTT.

The chain has TRBV5-1 and TRBJ2-2; TRBD2 matches 8 bases. V was clipped by 7 bases and J by 4 bases; unmatched bases: 6. CDR1 is SGHRS and CDR2 is YFSETQ in the germline V gene. The CDR3 totals 14 residues. The CDR3 spells CASSAGEGTGELFF. CDR3 coding DNA: TGCGCCAGCTCAGCGGGAGAGGGCACCGGGGAGCTGTTTTTT. Full variable domain (rest looked up from reference TRBV5-1 and TRBJ2-2): KAGVTQTPRYLIKTRGQQVTLSCSPISGHRSVSWYQQTPGQGLQFLFEYFSETQRNKGNFPGRFSGRQFSNSRSEMNVSTLELGDSALYLCASSAGEGTGELFFGEGSRLTVL.

The chain has TRBV5-1 and TRBJ2-5, with 8 positions matching TRBD1. V shed 2 bases and J 5 bases; nucleotides not matched to a gene: 2. Germline-derived CDR1 and CDR2 are SGHRS and YFSETQ. The CDR3 is 13 amino acids. In DNA form, the CDR3 reads TGCGCCAGCAGCTTACACAGGGGGGAGACCCAGTACTTC. This codes for CASSLHRGETQYF.

The rearrangement uses TRBV10-3 and TRBJ2-5; tentative D call: TRBD2 (6 bases). The CDR3 has 13 residues. The ends were cut back, 4 bases at V and 5 bases at J, with 11 bases in the middle. CDR1 and CDR2 (germline): ENHRY, SYGVKD. Here the CDR3 reads CAISGGVSETQYF. The CDR3 nucleotides read TGTGCCATCAGTGGGGGGGTTTCTGAGACCCAGTACTTC.

V is TRBV18 and J is TRBJ2-2; D unclear. This CDR3 spans 14 amino acids. Deletions cut 1 base from V and 7 bases from J, with 10 bases between. Germline assignment: CDR1 KGHSH and CDR2 LQKENI. The DNA of the CDR3 is TGTGCCAGCTCACCACTCGAGCGACACGGGGAGCTGTTTTTT. This translates into CASSPLERHGELFF.

On this clone: The sample contains more than one DNA sequence encoding this CDR3. The chain uses TRBV18 and TRBJ1-1; the D is unclear. V lost 3 bases, J lost 1 base, and 6 bases lay in between. CDR1 is KGHSH and CDR2 is LQKENI in the germline V gene. This CDR3 has 13 residues. As DNA, the CDR3 is TGTGCCAGCTCACCCAAGGAGAACACTGAAGCTTTCTTT. This sequence encodes CASSPKENTEAFF.

This chain links TRBV12-5 with TRBJ2-3, with 15 bases matching TRBD2. This CDR3 spans 16 amino acids. V was pared by 3 bases and J by 6 bases, with 4 bases of the junction left unmatched. The germline V gene has CDR1 LGHNT and CDR2 FRNRAP. Here the CDR3 DNA reads TGTGCTAGTGGTTTTGGACTAGCGGGAGGGGCTGATACGCAGTATTTT. It specifies CASGFGLAGGADTQYF.

The chain links TRBV29-1 to TRBJ1-2; 9 positions match TRBD1. V gave up 4 bases and J gave up 5 bases; unmatched junction bases: 5. Per germline, CDR1 SQVTM and CDR2 ANQGSEA. CDR3 length: 13 residues. CDR3 amino acids: CSVAPGQGYGYTF. CDR3 nucleotides: TGCAGCGTTGCTCCGGGACAGGGATATGGCTACACCTTC.

The J gene is TRBJ1-1, the V gene TRBV9; 10 bases agree with TRBD1. V lost 5 bases and J lost 0; bases outside the gene matches: 7. The CDR3 has 16 amino acids. In germline, CDR1 is SGDLS, CDR2 YYNGEE. The chain's CDR3 is CASSYRDRGLNTEAFF. In DNA, the CDR3 is TGTGCCAGCAGTTACCGGGACAGGGGTTTGAACACTGAAGCTTTCTTT.

The chain recombines TRBV5-4 with TRBJ1-2, with D tentatively TRBD1 (6 bases). Trimming took 3 bases from V and 3 from J, leaving 15 bases between them. Germline CDR1 is SGHNT and CDR2 is YYREEE (reference sequence). The CDR3 totals 15 residues. CDR3 sequence reads: CASSWVGGEDYGYTF. The CDR3 coding sequence is TGTGCCAGCAGCTGGGTGGGGGGCGAGGACTATGGCTACACCTTC.

J is TRBJ1-2 and V is TRBV6-1, with TRBD1 matching 10 bases. The CDR3 is 15 residues long. Germline assignment: CDR1 MNHNS and CDR2 SASEGT. Losses at the gene ends were 2 bases for V and 7 bases for J; bases not matched to a gene: 7. CDR3 region: CASSEPGQGWSGYTF. The CDR3 coding sequence is TGTGCCAGCAGTGAACCGGGACAGGGGTGGAGTGGCTACACCTTC.

V is TRBV2 and J is TRBJ1-5; 8 bases match TRBD1. CDR3 length: 15 amino acids. Trimming removed 3 bases from V and 2 bases from J; junction bases left unmatched: 3. Germline-derived CDR1 and CDR2 are SNHLY and FYNNEI. Here the CDR3 reads CASSDRGLRNQPQHF. In DNA, the CDR3 is TGTGCCAGCAGTGACAGGGGGCTACGCAATCAGCCCCAGCATTTT.

The V call is TRBV11-2, the J call TRBJ2-3; D remains ambiguous. The V and J ends lost 0 bases and 7 bases respectively, with 11 bases between them. The CDR3 runs 14 residues. Germline V gives CDR1 SGHAT, CDR2 FQNNGV. For the CDR3, the DNA is TGTGCCAGCAGCTTAGAACGGGTACCGTATACGCAGTATTTT. This codes for CASSLERVPYTQYF. Using reference TRBV11-2 and TRBJ2-3 for the parts outside the CDR3, the full variable domain is EAGVAQSPRYKIIEKRQSVAFWCNPISGHATLYWYQQILGQGPKLLIQFQNNGVVDDSQLPKDRFSAERLKGVDSTLKIQPAKLEDSAVYLCASSLERVPYTQYFGPGTRLTVL.

This clone was seen a single time. This chain links TRBV2 with TRBJ2-7; 9 bases are shared with TRBD2. Trimming took 9 bases from V and 3 from J; bases not matched to a gene: 9. From germline, CDR1 is SNHLY and CDR2 FYNNEI. This CDR3 contains 14 residues. The CDR3 loop reads CASQGGRALYEQYF. CDR3 DNA sequence: TGTGCCAGTCAGGGCGGGAGGGCCCTCTACGAGCAGTACTTC.

The chain employs TRBV4-2 and TRBJ1-1; tentative D call: TRBD1 (5 bases). The germline gives CDR1 LGHNA, CDR2 YNFKEQ. The CDR3 consists of 18 residues. Trimming stripped 2 bases from V and 1 base from J, with 20 bases between. The CDR3 DNA is TGTGCCAGCAGCCAAAGGGACCGACTCAGGGACCAGAACACTGAAGCTTTCTTT. It specifies CASSQRDRLRDQNTEAFF.

The gene calls are TRBV29-1 and TRBJ1-5; 8 bases agree with TRBD1. Trimming cost V 7 bases and J 3 bases; bases outside gene matches: 11. CDR1 SQVTM and CDR2 ANQGSEA come from the germline V gene. There are 15 residues in the CDR3. The CDR3 here is CSAIIRQGLNQPQHF. The CDR3 coding sequence is TGCAGCGCCATTATTAGACAGGGGCTCAATCAGCCCCAGCATTTT.